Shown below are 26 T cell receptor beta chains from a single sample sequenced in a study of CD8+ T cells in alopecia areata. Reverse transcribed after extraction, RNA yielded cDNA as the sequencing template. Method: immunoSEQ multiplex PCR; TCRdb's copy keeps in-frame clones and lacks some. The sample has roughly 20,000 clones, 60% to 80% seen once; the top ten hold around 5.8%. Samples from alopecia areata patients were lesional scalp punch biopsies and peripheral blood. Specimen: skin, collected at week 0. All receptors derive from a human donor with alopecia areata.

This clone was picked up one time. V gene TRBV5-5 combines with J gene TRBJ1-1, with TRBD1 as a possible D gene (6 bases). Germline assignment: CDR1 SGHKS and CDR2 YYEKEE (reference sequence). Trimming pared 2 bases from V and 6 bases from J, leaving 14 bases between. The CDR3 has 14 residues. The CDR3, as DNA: TGTGCCAGCAGCTTTAGCGCAGGGGCCGCTGAAGCTTTCTTT. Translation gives CASSFSAGAAEAFF.

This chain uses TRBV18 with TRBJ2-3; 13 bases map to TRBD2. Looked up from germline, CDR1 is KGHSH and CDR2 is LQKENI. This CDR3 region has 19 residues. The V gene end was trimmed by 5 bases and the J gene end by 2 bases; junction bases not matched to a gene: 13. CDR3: CASSSRTSGGRLNTDTQYF. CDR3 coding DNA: TGTGCCAGCTCATCCAGGACTAGCGGGGGAAGGCTTAACACAGATACGCAGTATTTT.

CDR3 bases: TGTGCCAGCAGCTTAGGGACAGCAACAGATACGCAGTATTTT. Encoded protein: CASSLGTATDTQYF. The chain recombines TRBV7-9 with TRBJ2-3, with a tentative D call TRBD1 (6 bases). Trimming took 1 base from V and 3 from J, leaving 8 bases between them. The CDR3 has 14 residues. Germline V gene lookup returns CDR1 SEHNR and CDR2 FQNEAQ (reference sequence).

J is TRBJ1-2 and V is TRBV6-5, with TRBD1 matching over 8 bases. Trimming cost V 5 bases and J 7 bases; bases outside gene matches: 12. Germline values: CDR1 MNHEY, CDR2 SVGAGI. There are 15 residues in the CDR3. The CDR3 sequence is CASSRDPGGLSGYTF. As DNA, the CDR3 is TGTGCCAGCAGTCGCGATCCAGGGGGCCTATCTGGCTACACCTTC.

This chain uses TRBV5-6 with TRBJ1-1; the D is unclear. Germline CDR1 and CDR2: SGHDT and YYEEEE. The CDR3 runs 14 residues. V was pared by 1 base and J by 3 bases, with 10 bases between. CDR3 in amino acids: CASSLPGDDTEAFF. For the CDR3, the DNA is TGTGCCAGCAGCTTGCCCGGTGATGACACTGAAGCTTTCTTT. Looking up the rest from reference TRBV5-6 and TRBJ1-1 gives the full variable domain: DAGVTQSPTHLIKTRGQQVTLRCSPKSGHDTVSWYQQALGQGPQFIFQYYEEEERQRGNFPDRFSGHQFPNYSSELNVNALLLGDSALYLCASSLPGDDTEAFFGQGTRLTVV.

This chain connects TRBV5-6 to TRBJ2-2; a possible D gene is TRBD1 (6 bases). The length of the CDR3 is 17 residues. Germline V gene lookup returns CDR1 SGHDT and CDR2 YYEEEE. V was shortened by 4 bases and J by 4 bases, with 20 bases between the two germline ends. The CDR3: CASSGTQGVEGTGELFF. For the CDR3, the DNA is TGTGCCAGCAGCGGAACACAGGGAGTCGAGGGCACCGGGGAGCTGTTTTTT. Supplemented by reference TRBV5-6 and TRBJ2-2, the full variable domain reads DAGVTQSPTHLIKTRGQQVTLRCSPKSGHDTVSWYQQALGQGPQFIFQYYEEEERQRGNFPDRFSGHQFPNYSSELNVNALLLGDSALYLCASSGTQGVEGTGELFFGEGSRLTVL.

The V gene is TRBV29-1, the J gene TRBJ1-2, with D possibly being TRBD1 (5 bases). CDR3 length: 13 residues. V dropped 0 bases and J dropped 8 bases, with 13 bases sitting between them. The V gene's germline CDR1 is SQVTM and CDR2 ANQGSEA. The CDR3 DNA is TGCAGCGTTGAAGAGAGCGGGGGAAGGGGCTACACCTTC. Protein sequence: CSVEESGGRGYTF.

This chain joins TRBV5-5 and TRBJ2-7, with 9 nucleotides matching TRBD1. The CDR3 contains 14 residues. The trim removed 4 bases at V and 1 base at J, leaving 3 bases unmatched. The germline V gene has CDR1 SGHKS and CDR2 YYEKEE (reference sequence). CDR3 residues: CASSATGGSYEQYF. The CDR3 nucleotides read TGTGCCAGCAGCGCGACAGGGGGGTCCTACGAGCAGTACTTC. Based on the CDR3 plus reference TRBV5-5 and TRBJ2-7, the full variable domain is DAGVTQSPTHLIKTRGQQVTLRCSPISGHKSVSWYQQVLGQGPQFIFQYYEKEERGRGNFPDRFSARQFPNYSSELNVNALLLGDSALYLCASSATGGSYEQYFGPGTRLTVT.

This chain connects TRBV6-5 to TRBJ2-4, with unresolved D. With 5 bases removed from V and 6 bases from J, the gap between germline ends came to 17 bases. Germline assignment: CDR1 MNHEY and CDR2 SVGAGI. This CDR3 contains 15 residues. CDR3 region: CASSTSALVGNIQYF. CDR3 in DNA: TGTGCCAGCAGTACATCTGCATTGGTGGGAAACATTCAGTACTTC.

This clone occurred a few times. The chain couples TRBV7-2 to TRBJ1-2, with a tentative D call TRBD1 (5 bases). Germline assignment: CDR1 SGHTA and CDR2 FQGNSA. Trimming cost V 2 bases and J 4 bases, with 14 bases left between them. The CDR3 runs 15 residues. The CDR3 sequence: CASSLFQGDPYGYTF. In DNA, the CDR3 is TGTGCCAGCAGCTTATTCCAGGGCGATCCCTATGGCTACACCTTC.

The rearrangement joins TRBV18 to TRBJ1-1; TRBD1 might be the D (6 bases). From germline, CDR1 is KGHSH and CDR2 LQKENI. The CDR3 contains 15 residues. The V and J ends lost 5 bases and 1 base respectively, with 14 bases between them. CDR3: CASSSRGSGNTEAFF. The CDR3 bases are TGTGCCAGCTCATCCAGGGGCTCGGGGAACACTGAAGCTTTCTTT.

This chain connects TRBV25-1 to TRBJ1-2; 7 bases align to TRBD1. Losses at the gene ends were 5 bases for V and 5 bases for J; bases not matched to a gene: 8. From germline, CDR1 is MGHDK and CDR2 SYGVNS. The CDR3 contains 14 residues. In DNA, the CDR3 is TGTGCCAGCAGTCGCCCGGGACAGCCTTATGGCTACACCTTC. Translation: CASSRPGQPYGYTF.

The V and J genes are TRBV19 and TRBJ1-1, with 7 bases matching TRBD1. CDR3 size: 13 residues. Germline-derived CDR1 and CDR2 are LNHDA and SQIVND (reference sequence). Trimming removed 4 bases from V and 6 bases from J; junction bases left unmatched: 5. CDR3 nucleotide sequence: TGTGCCAGTAGTACGGGACAGCGTGCTGAAGCTTTCTTT. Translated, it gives CASSTGQRAEAFF.

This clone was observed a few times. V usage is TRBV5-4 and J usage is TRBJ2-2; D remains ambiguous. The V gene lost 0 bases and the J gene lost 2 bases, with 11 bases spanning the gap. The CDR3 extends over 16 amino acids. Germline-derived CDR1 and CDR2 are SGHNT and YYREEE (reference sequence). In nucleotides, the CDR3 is TGTGCCAGCAGCTTGGGTCATTCCTTAAACACCGGGGAGCTGTTTTTT. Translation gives CASSLGHSLNTGELFF.

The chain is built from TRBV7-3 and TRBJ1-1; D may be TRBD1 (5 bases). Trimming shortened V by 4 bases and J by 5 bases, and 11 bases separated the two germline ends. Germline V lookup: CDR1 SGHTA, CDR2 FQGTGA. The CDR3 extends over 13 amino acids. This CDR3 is CASSWGSGTEAFF. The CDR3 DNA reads TGTGCCAGCAGCTGGGGCAGTGGGACTGAAGCTTTCTTT.

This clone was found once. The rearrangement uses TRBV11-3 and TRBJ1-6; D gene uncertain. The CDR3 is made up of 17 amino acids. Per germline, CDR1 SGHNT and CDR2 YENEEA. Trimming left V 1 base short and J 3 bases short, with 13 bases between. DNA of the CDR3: TGTGCCAGCAGCTTAGTTGGCGGGTCCCACTATAATTCACCCCTCCACTTT. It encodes CASSLVGGSHYNSPLHF.

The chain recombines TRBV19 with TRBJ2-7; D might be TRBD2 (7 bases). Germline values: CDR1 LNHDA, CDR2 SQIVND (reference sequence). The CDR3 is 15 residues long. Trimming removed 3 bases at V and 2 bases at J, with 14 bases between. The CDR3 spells CASSIRAGAAYEQYF. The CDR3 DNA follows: TGTGCCAGTAGTATCCGGGCGGGGGCCGCCTACGAGCAGTACTTC.

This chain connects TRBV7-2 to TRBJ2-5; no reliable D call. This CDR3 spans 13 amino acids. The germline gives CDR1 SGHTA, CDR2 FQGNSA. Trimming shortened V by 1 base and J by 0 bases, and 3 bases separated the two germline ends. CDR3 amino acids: CASSLGHQETQYF. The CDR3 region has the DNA TGTGCCAGCAGCTTAGGGCACCAAGAGACCCAGTACTTC.

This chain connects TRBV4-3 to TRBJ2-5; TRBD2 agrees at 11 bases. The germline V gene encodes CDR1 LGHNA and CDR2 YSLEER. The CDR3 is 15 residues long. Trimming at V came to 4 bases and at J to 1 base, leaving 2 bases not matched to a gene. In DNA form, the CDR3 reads TGCGCCAGCAGCCTGGGACTAGCGGTCCAAGAGACCCAGTACTTC. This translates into CASSLGLAVQETQYF.

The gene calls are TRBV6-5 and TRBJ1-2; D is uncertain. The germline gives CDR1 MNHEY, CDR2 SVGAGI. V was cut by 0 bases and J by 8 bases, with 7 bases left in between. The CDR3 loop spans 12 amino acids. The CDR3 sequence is CASSYSGLGYTF. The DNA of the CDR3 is TGTGCCAGCAGTTACTCTGGACTCGGCTACACCTTC.

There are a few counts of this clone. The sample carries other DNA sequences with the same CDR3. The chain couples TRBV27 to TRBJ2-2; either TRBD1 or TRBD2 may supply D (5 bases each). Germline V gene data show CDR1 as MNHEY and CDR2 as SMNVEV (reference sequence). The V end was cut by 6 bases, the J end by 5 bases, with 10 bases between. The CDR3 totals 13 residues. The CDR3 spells CASSLWGTGELFF. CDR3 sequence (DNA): TGTGCCAGCAGCCTGTGGGGGACCGGGGAGCTGTTTTTT.

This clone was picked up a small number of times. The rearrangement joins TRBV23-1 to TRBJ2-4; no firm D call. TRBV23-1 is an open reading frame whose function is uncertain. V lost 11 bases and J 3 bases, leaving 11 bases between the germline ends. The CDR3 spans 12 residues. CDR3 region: CAPRVVKNIQYF. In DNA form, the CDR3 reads TGCGCCCCCCGGGTGGTCAAAAACATTCAGTACTTC.

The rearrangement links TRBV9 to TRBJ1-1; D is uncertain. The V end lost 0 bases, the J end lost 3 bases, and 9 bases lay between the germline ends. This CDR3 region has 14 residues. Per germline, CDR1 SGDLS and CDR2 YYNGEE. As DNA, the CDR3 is TGTGCCAGCAGCGTAGTTGAAGGGTACACTGAAGCTTTCTTT. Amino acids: CASSVVEGYTEAFF.

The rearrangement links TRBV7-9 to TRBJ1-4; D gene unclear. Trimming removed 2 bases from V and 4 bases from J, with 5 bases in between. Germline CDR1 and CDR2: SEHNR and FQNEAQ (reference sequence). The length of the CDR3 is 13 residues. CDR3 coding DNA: TGTGCCAGCAGCTTACAGGTTAATGAAAAACTGTTTTTT. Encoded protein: CASSLQVNEKLFF.

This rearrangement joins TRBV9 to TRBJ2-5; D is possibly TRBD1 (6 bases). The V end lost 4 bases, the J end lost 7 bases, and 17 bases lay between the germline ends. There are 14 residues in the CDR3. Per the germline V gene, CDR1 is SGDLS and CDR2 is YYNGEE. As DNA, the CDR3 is TGTGCCAGCAGCCCCCGGACAGACGTGGGGACCCAGTACTTC. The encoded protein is CASSPRTDVGTQYF.

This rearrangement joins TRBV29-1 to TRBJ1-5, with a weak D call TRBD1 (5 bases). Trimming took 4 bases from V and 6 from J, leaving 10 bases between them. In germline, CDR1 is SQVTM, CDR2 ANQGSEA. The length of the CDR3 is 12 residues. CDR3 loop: CSVGNRTQPQHF. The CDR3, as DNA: TGCAGCGTTGGAAACAGGACTCAGCCCCAGCATTTT.